These 26 T cell receptor beta chains came from one sample sequenced in a study of T cell repertoires in cytomegalovirus infection. TCRdb used MiXCR to reprocess the reads, holding one entry per CDR3 protein. The data hold fewer than 550,000 distinct CDR3 sequences, with 11% observed a single time. Sequencing input: PBMCs. All receptors come from a human donor in good health (CMV status not recorded). Some clones in this sample may be carry-over from other donors' samples.

This clonotype was detected a few times. The V call is TRBV7-9, the J call TRBJ1-1; no definite D call. V was trimmed by 8 bases and J by 7 bases, leaving 14 bases between them. The CDR3 length is 12 residues. CDR1 and CDR2 from the germline V gene are SEHNR and FQNEAQ (reference sequence). CDR3 in DNA: TGTGCCAGCGCATCAGGAACGAATGAAGCTTTCTTT. This codes for CASASGTNEAFF.

The table lists this clonotype with many counts. CDR3 residues: CASSLSDSLNQPQHF. The DNA for the CDR3 is TGTGCCAGCAGTTTATCCGACAGCCTCAATCAGCCCCAGCATTTT. This chain connects TRBV27 to TRBJ1-5; D is perhaps TRBD1 (5 bases). The CDR3 is made up of 15 amino acids. Trimming stripped 0 bases from V and 3 bases from J, with 9 bases between. CDR1 and CDR2 (germline): MNHEY, SMNVEV (reference sequence).

The chain links TRBV9 to TRBJ2-1; D is possibly TRBD1 (7 bases). V gave up 4 bases and J gave up 4 bases, with 15 bases separating them. CDR1 and CDR2 (germline): SGDLS, YYNGEE. The CDR3 contains 15 residues. This CDR3 reads CASSLAGQTYNEQFF. In DNA form, the CDR3 reads TGTGCCAGCAGCCTTGCGGGACAGACTTACAATGAGCAGTTCTTC.

This clonotype was detected only a few times. The chain recombines TRBV2 with TRBJ1-6, with 7 positions matching TRBD1. From germline, CDR1 is SNHLY and CDR2 FYNNEI. V gave up 8 bases and J gave up 0 bases; unmatched junction bases: 4. The CDR3 is 15 residues long. Here the CDR3 DNA reads TGTGCCAGCGGACAGGAGAGCTCCTATAATTCACCCCTCCACTTT. Translated: CASGQESSYNSPLHF.

This clonotype has a count of ten or more. The CDR3 reads CASRHGGARGQETQYF. The DNA for the CDR3 is TGTGCCAGCAGACACGGGGGGGCGCGCGGCCAAGAGACCCAGTACTTC. V gene TRBV12-3 or TRBV12-4 combines with J gene TRBJ2-5; 8 bases fit TRBD2. V lost 6 bases to trimming and J lost 1 base; unmatched junction nucleotides: 10. CDR3 length equals 16 residues.

This clonotype was found many times. J is TRBJ2-3 and V is TRBV6-5; tentatively, D is TRBD2 (6 bases). CDR1 is MNHEY, CDR2 SVGAGI, per germline. Trimming removed 6 bases at V and 2 bases at J, with 9 bases between. This CDR3 region has 13 residues. CDR3 DNA sequence: TGTGCCAGCAGGGGGACTTACACAGATACGCAGTATTTT. The encoded protein is CASRGTYTDTQYF.

This clonotype showed up many times. The J gene is TRBJ1-1, the V gene TRBV10-3; maybe TRBD1 (5 bases). The CDR3 spans 11 residues. Per germline, CDR1 ENHRY and CDR2 SYGVKD. V lost 8 bases and J 8 bases, leaving 12 bases between the germline ends. The CDR3 here is CAISAGHEAFF. CDR3 nucleotide sequence: TGTGCCATCTCTGCAGGGCACGAAGCTTTCTTT.

This clonotype was counted ten times or more. This sequence joins TRBV7-3 and TRBJ2-4; D remains unclear. The CDR3 is 14 residues long. The V gene's germline CDR1 is SGHTA and CDR2 FQGTGA. V lost 5 bases and J 7 bases, leaving 15 bases between the germline ends. The CDR3 bases are TGTGCCAGCAGCCCCGCGCCACAGCCTAACATTCAGTACTTC. Amino acid sequence: CASSPAPQPNIQYF. Supplemented by reference TRBV7-3 and TRBJ2-4, the full variable domain reads GAGVSQTPSNKVTEKGKYVELRCDPISGHTALYWYRQSLGQGPEFLIYFQGTGAADDSGLPNDRFFAVRPEGSVSTLKIQRTERGDSAVYLCASSPAPQPNIQYFGAGTRLSVL.

This clonotype showed up just once. A read error is possible here, since a much larger clone lies one base away. J is TRBJ1-2 and V is TRBV5-8; perhaps TRBD1 as D (6 bases). The germline CDR1 and CDR2 sequences are SGHTS and YDEGEE. V lost 6 bases to trimming and J lost 8 bases, with 14 bases between them. CDR3 length equals 12 residues. In DNA, the CDR3 is TGTGCCAGCAACAAAAGGACAGCCGGCTACACCTTC. Encoded protein: CASNKRTAGYTF. Together with reference TRBV5-8 and TRBJ1-2, the CDR3 gives the full variable domain: EAGVTQSPTHLIKTRGQQATLRCSPISGHTSVYWYQQALGLGLQFLLWYDEGEERNRGNFPPRFSGRQFPNYSSELNVNALELEDSALYLCASNKRTAGYTFGSGTRLTVV.

This chain joins TRBV18 and TRBJ2-2, with D unclear. Germline V gene lookup returns CDR1 KGHSH and CDR2 LQKENI. V shed 0 bases and J shed 2 bases, with 4 bases lying between them. The CDR3 loop spans 14 amino acids. CDR3 loop: CASSPPPNTGELFF. Written as DNA, the CDR3 is TGTGCCAGCTCACCACCGCCCAACACCGGGGAGCTGTTTTTT.

Many counts were recorded for this clonotype. CDR3 nucleotides: TGTGCCAGCAGCGCCCTCGACAGGGGCGGCAATCAGCCCCAGCATTTT. Its protein is CASSALDRGGNQPQHF. The V gene is TRBV5-5, the J gene TRBJ1-5; 8 bases align to TRBD1. This CDR3 has 16 residues. Germline trimming cut 4 bases from V and 2 bases from J; bases unmatched to any gene: 8. CDR1 and CDR2 from the germline V gene are SGHKS and YYEKEE (reference sequence).

This clonotype occurred many times. The rearrangement links TRBV19 to TRBJ1-5; possible D gene TRBD1, 6 bases. Deletions cut 8 bases from V and 4 bases from J, with 18 bases between. The germline CDR1 and CDR2 sequences are LNHDA and SQIVND (reference sequence). This CDR3 has 15 residues. CDR3 sequence reads: CASRIVGARNQPQHF. The CDR3 nucleotides read TGTGCCAGTCGCATAGTGGGGGCGCGGAATCAGCCCCAGCATTTT.

The chain links TRBV20-1 to TRBJ2-5; weak D call: TRBD1 (6 bases). Germline V gives CDR1 DFQATT, CDR2 SNEGSKA (reference sequence). This CDR3 has 13 amino acids. V shed 6 bases and J shed 5 bases, with 16 bases lying between them. The CDR3 nucleotides read TGCAGTGCCAATCCAGGGGTTGTGGAGACCCAGTACTTC. Translation gives CSANPGVVETQYF.

This clonotype was counted many times. V gene TRBV6-7 combines with J gene TRBJ2-2; 14 nucleotides align to TRBD2. TRBV6-7 is marked as an open reading frame, function uncertain. With V trimmed by 2 bases and J by 5 bases, 10 bases remained unmatched. The CDR3 is made up of 19 amino acids. Here the CDR3 reads CASSYETSGRALRTGELFF. For the CDR3, the DNA is TGTGCCAGCAGTTACGAGACTAGCGGGAGGGCCCTGAGAACCGGGGAGCTGTTTTTT.

This clonotype came up many times. The chain joins TRBV11-3 to TRBJ2-5; maybe TRBD2 (6 bases). Germline V gene lookup returns CDR1 SGHNT and CDR2 YENEEA. The CDR3 runs 14 residues. Trimming removed 4 bases at V and 1 base at J, with 10 bases between. CDR3 sequence reads: CASSSGLAQETQYF. In DNA form, the CDR3 reads TGTGCCAGCAGCTCGGGACTGGCCCAAGAGACCCAGTACTTC.

The chain combines TRBV27 with TRBJ1-2; D call uncertain. The CDR3 runs to 13 residues. The germline gives CDR1 MNHEY, CDR2 SMNVEV (reference sequence). Trimming left V 0 bases short and J 10 bases short, with 12 bases between. CDR3 nucleotide sequence: TGTGCCAGCAGTTTATCGGGCAGCGTGTTCTACACCTTC. Its translation: CASSLSGSVFYTF.

This clonotype was counted at least ten times. V usage is TRBV7-9 and J usage is TRBJ2-7; TRBD1 is a possible D gene (7 bases). The CDR3 contains 14 residues. Deletions cut 5 bases from V and 6 bases from J, with 17 bases between. Germline V gene data show CDR1 as SEHNR and CDR2 as FQNEAQ (reference sequence). The CDR3 sequence: CASSLMGTAGEQYF. The CDR3 DNA reads as TGTGCCAGCAGCCTTATGGGGACAGCGGGCGAGCAGTACTTC.

The chain combines TRBV12-3 or TRBV12-4 with TRBJ1-2, with 8 positions matching TRBD1. The trim removed 3 bases at V and 7 bases at J, leaving 7 bases unmatched. The CDR3 consists of 14 residues. DNA for the CDR3: TGTGCCAGCAGTTTCGGACAGGGTGACCCTGGCTACACCTTC. Protein product: CASSFGQGDPGYTF.

The rearrangement uses TRBV10-3 and TRBJ2-5; D possibly uses TRBD1 or TRBD2 (5 bases each). The CDR3 has 13 residues. CDR1 is ENHRY and CDR2 is SYGVKD in the germline V gene. The V end lost 5 bases, the J end lost 1 base, and 8 bases lay between the germline ends. The CDR3 sequence: CAISWGPQETQYF. CDR3 nucleotide sequence: TGTGCCATCAGTTGGGGACCCCAAGAGACCCAGTACTTC.

There are many counts of this clonotype. V is TRBV7-2 and J is TRBJ2-7; TRBD1 might be the D (6 bases). V was trimmed by 5 bases and J by 0 bases, leaving 17 bases between them. The CDR3 length is 16 residues. CDR1 is SGHTA, CDR2 FQGNSA, per germline. CDR3 amino acids: CASSDPGTRISYEQYF. The CDR3 DNA is TGTGCCAGCAGCGACCCCGGGACACGGATCTCCTACGAGCAGTACTTC.

The chain carries TRBV9 and TRBJ2-1; D remains unclear. The CDR3 extends over 15 amino acids. Germline V lookup: CDR1 SGDLS, CDR2 YYNGEE. The V and J ends lost 0 bases and 2 bases respectively, with 9 bases between them. CDR3 sequence reads: CASSVARVPYNEQFF. The CDR3 DNA reads as TGTGCCAGCAGCGTAGCTAGGGTCCCCTACAATGAGCAGTTCTTC.

This clonotype was seen repeatedly, ten times or more. V gene TRBV28 combines with J gene TRBJ2-1; 9 bases map to TRBD2. This CDR3 is built from 14 residues. Germline loops: CDR1 MDHEN, CDR2 SYDVKM. J was trimmed by 8 bases and V by 8 bases; bases with no gene match: 10. CDR3 region: CASQLREGPYEQFF. The CDR3 DNA reads TGTGCCAGCCAGTTGCGGGAGGGCCCCTATGAGCAGTTCTTC.

The table lists this clonotype with a few counts. V is TRBV29-1 and J is TRBJ2-3, with D perhaps matching TRBD1 (5 bases). Trimming left V 7 bases short and J 0 bases short, with 17 bases between. CDR1 and CDR2 from the germline V gene are SQVTM and ANQGSEA. The CDR3 length is 15 residues. The CDR3 DNA sequence: TGCAGCGCCCTTTCAGGGTACCTTAGCACAGATACGCAGTATTTT. It encodes CSALSGYLSTDTQYF.

This clonotype was seen at least ten times. V usage is TRBV19 and J usage is TRBJ2-2, with D unclear. The CDR3 contains 13 residues. From germline, CDR1 is LNHDA and CDR2 SQIVND (reference sequence). Trimming removed 0 bases at V and 6 bases at J, with 5 bases between. The CDR3, as DNA: TGTGCCAGTAGTATAGAAATCCCCGGGGAGCTGTTTTTT. Its protein is CASSIEIPGELFF. Combining the CDR3 with reference TRBV19 and TRBJ2-2 gives the whole variable domain DGGITQSPKYLFRKEGQNVTLSCEQNLNHDAMYWYRQDPGQGLRLIYYSQIVNDFQKGDIAEGYSVSREKKESFPLTVTSAQKNPTAFYLCASSIEIPGELFFGEGSRLTVL.

This clonotype was observed at least ten times. The rearrangement joins TRBV2 to TRBJ1-4, with 8 bases matching TRBD1. Trimming at V came to 5 bases and at J to 3 bases, leaving 5 bases not matched to a gene. Germline CDR1 SNHLY, CDR2 FYNNEI. The CDR3 covers 15 residues. In DNA, the CDR3 is TGTGCCAGCAGTCTCGACAGGGGACCTAATGAAAAACTGTTTTTT. This encodes CASSLDRGPNEKLFF.

This clonotype was observed at least ten times. The rearrangement uses TRBV7-2 and TRBJ2-1; TRBD1 or TRBD2 may be the D gene (6 bases each). Trimming stripped 5 bases from V and 7 bases from J, with 27 bases between. Germline V gene data show CDR1 as SGHTA and CDR2 as FQGNSA. The CDR3 length is 18 residues. CDR3 nucleotides: TGTGCCAGCAGCCCTTGGGGTACGGGGGCTTCGAATTGGAATGAGCAGTTCTTC. Its translation: CASSPWGTGASNWNEQFF.